These 30 T cell receptor beta chains came from one sample sequenced in a study of cytomegalovirus exposure and HLA in healthy donors. The PCR was carried out with 60 Vbeta primers and 13 Jbeta primers. Measured with immunoSEQ multiplex PCR; TCRdb has only the in-frame clones, and not every one. The sample lists approximately 120,000 clones; roughly 68% were seen once. The sequencing input was PBMCs. Source of these receptors: a woman aged 45-65 years in good health and CMV-seropositive.

The V call is TRBV6-5, the J call TRBJ2-4; 8 bases align to TRBD1. V gave up 8 bases and J gave up 4 bases; unmatched junction bases: 10. The CDR3 is 15 residues long. Germline V CDR1 and CDR2: MNHEY, SVGAGI. The CDR3 reads CASSLNRDRKNIQYF. DNA for the CDR3: TGTGCCAGCTCCTTAAACCGGGACAGGAAAAACATTCAGTACTTC.

This sequence joins TRBV9 and TRBJ2-1, with TRBD1 as a possible D gene (5 bases). V gave up 4 bases and J gave up 6 bases, with 17 bases separating them. CDR1 is SGDLS and CDR2 is YYNGEE in the germline V gene. This CDR3 has 15 residues. CDR3 nucleotides: TGTGCCAGCAGCCCCCGTCGTTCAGGGTCCAATGAGCAGTTCTTC. Protein sequence: CASSPRRSGSNEQFF.

This clone was recorded a few times. The chain recombines TRBV7-2 with TRBJ2-5; 11 bases fit TRBD2. CDR3 length equals 14 residues. The trim removed 1 base at V and 9 bases at J, leaving 4 bases unmatched. Germline V gene sequence: CDR1 SGHTA, CDR2 FQGNSA. The CDR3 region is CASSLVPSGGSQYF. CDR3 sequence (DNA): TGTGCCAGCAGCTTAGTCCCTAGCGGGGGGTCCCAGTACTTC.

In its sample, this clone was seen once. V gene TRBV7-9 combines with J gene TRBJ1-3, with D possibly matching TRBD1 (6 bases). V was clipped by 5 bases and J by 2 bases, with 16 bases between them. The CDR3 contains 16 residues. CDR1 is SEHNR and CDR2 is FQNEAQ in the germline V gene (reference sequence). Written as DNA, the CDR3 is TGTGCCAGCAGCCAAGCCCCCAGGACAGCTGGAAACACCATATATTTT. This translates into CASSQAPRTAGNTIYF.

In DNA, the CDR3 is TGTGCCAGAAGCTTGTGCGGGTCGTCGAACTATGGCTACACCTTC. Translating it yields CARSLCGSSNYGYTF. The rearrangement joins TRBV5-3 to TRBJ1-2; D call uncertain. TRBV5-3 belongs to the ORF category, with a function that is uncertain. The length of the CDR3 is 15 residues. Trimming cost V 1 base and J 2 bases, with 12 bases left between them.

V gene TRBV7-2 combines with J gene TRBJ2-5, with 7 nucleotides matching TRBD1. Germline V lookup: CDR1 SGHTA, CDR2 FQGNSA. CDR3 length: 14 amino acids. Trimming removed 2 bases from V and 5 bases from J; junction bases left unmatched: 5. In DNA form, the CDR3 reads TGTGCCAGCAGCTTAAACAGGGGTGCGGAGACCCAGTACTTC. Protein product: CASSLNRGAETQYF.

The chain carries TRBV7-9 and TRBJ1-2; D unclear. The CDR3 contains 12 residues. Germline values: CDR1 SEHNR, CDR2 FQNEAQ (reference sequence). The V end was cut by 5 bases, the J end by 1 base, with 5 bases between. The CDR3 reads CASSRNNYGYTF. The CDR3 bases are TGTGCCAGCAGCCGTAATAACTATGGCTACACCTTC.

This chain connects TRBV7-9 to TRBJ1-1; D is perhaps TRBD1 (5 bases). V was cut by 5 bases and J by 2 bases, with 15 bases left in between. Germline-derived CDR1 and CDR2 are SEHNR and FQNEAQ (reference sequence). CDR3 length: 15 amino acids. The CDR3 DNA is TGTGCCAGCAGCCCCCCTCGCAGGGTCAACACTGAAGCTTTCTTT. It yields the protein CASSPPRRVNTEAFF.

This clone was seen only a few times. The J gene is TRBJ1-5, the V gene TRBV7-2; a weak D match, TRBD1 (5 bases). This CDR3 comprises 15 residues. Germline-derived CDR1 and CDR2 are SGHTA and FQGNSA. Trimming removed 4 bases from V and 6 bases from J, with 16 bases in between. CDR3 protein: CASSSQSGIGQPQHF. The CDR3, as DNA: TGTGCCAGCAGCTCCCAATCAGGGATAGGTCAGCCCCAGCATTTT.

J is TRBJ1-4 and V is TRBV7-9; 7 nucleotides match TRBD1. The ends lost 1 base at V and 7 bases at J; junction bases unmatched: 12. Per germline, CDR1 SEHNR and CDR2 FQNEAQ (reference sequence). The CDR3 is 17 residues long. The CDR3 sequence: CASSLDQTDRYTEKLFF. In nucleotides, the CDR3 is TGTGCCAGCAGCTTAGATCAAACGGACAGGTATACTGAAAAACTGTTTTTT.

This clone was seen more than once but under ten times. This sequence joins TRBV7-8 and TRBJ1-1, with TRBD1 as a possible D gene (5 bases). The V and J ends lost 1 base and 5 bases respectively, with 14 bases between them. Per germline, CDR1 SGHVS and CDR2 FQNEAQ. The CDR3 is 15 residues long. DNA of the CDR3: TGTGCCAGCAGCTTAGACCCAGGGATTTTGACTGAAGCTTTCTTT. Translating gives CASSLDPGILTEAFF. The full variable domain, completed using reference TRBV7-8 and TRBJ1-1, is GAGVSQSPRYKVAKRGQDVALRCDPISGHVSLFWYQQALGQGPEFLTYFQNEAQLDKSGLPSDRFFAERPEGSVSTLKIQRTQQEDSAVYLCASSLDPGILTEAFFGQGTRLTVV.

The V gene is TRBV5-5, the J gene TRBJ1-2; D uncertain. The V gene's germline CDR1 is SGHKS and CDR2 YYEKEE (reference sequence). The V end lost 3 bases, the J end lost 1 base, and 10 bases lay between the germline ends. The CDR3 runs to 14 residues. The CDR3 DNA sequence: TGTGCCAGCAGCTATACAGATTATAACTATGGCTACACCTTC. This codes for CASSYTDYNYGYTF.

This chain connects TRBV5-1 to TRBJ1-3; 8 nucleotides align to TRBD1. The V gene end was trimmed by 1 base and the J gene end by 5 bases; junction bases not matched to a gene: 5. The germline gives CDR1 SGHRS, CDR2 YFSETQ. CDR3 length equals 15 residues. CDR3 residues: CASSLNGQGRNTIYF. CDR3 in DNA: TGCGCCAGCAGCTTGAATGGACAGGGTCGAAACACCATATATTTT.

V usage is TRBV5-1 and J usage is TRBJ2-2; TRBD1 agrees at 9 bases. The CDR3 is 16 amino acids. The germline CDR1 and CDR2 sequences are SGHRS and YFSETQ. J gave up 5 bases and V 3 bases, and 8 bases lay outside the gene matches. The CDR3 DNA reads as TGCGCCAGCAGCTCCCGGACAGGGGAAAGGACCGGGGAGCTGTTTTTT. This translates into CASSSRTGERTGELFF.

This chain links TRBV5-1 with TRBJ1-2, with 9 bases fitting TRBD1. CDR3 length: 13 residues. Germline CDR1 SGHRS, CDR2 YFSETQ. Losses at the gene ends were 3 bases for V and 8 bases for J; bases not matched to a gene: 5. CDR3 nucleotide sequence: TGCGCCAGCAGCTCCCGGGACAGGGACGGCTACACCTTC. Translated, it gives CASSSRDRDGYTF.

This clone has only a few counts. The chain links TRBV27 to TRBJ2-2; D may be TRBD2 (6 bases). Trimming left V 7 bases short and J 6 bases short, with 27 bases between. CDR1 is MNHEY and CDR2 is SMNVEV in the germline V gene (reference sequence). This CDR3 has 18 amino acids. The CDR3 reads CASTDFTAGRGAAGELFF. The DNA for the CDR3 is TGTGCCAGCACTGATTTCACAGCGGGCCGTGGGGCAGCCGGGGAGCTGTTTTTT.

J is TRBJ1-2 and V is TRBV5-1; 9 bases fit TRBD1. Germline CDR1 and CDR2: SGHRS and YFSETQ. There are 15 residues in the CDR3. Germline trimming cut 0 bases from V and 7 bases from J; bases unmatched to any gene: 7. CDR3 residues: CASSLAGTGTTGYTF. The CDR3 DNA reads TGCGCCAGCAGCTTGGCCGGGACAGGGACCACTGGCTACACCTTC.

This chain links TRBV7-3 with TRBJ2-1; TRBD2 matches at 16 bases. The CDR3 loop spans 21 amino acids. With V trimmed by 5 bases and J by 0 bases, 13 bases remained unmatched. The germline CDR1 and CDR2 sequences are SGHTA and FQGTGA. This CDR3 reads CASSAQSGLAGGIPSYNEQFF. The DNA for the CDR3 is TGTGCCAGCAGCGCACAATCGGGACTAGCGGGGGGGATCCCCTCCTACAATGAGCAGTTCTTC.

The chain is built from TRBV12-5 and TRBJ1-1, with D unresolved. Trimming removed 4 bases at V and 4 bases at J, with 13 bases between. Per germline, CDR1 LGHNT and CDR2 FRNRAP. CDR3 size: 14 residues. The CDR3 DNA sequence: TGTGCTAGTGGTTCACCTCAGTCCACCACTGAAGCTTTCTTT. Protein sequence: CASGSPQSTTEAFF.

This chain joins TRBV21-1 and TRBJ2-5; TRBD2 is the table's D call, not checked against the DNA. TRBV21-1 is termed a pseudogene. The CDR3 consists of 13 residues. CDR3: CASPVEGLETQYF. For the CDR3, the DNA is TGTGCCAGCCCCGTGGAGGGCTTGGAGACCCAGTACTTC.

This chain uses TRBV18 with TRBJ2-7; perhaps TRBD2 as D (6 bases). CDR1 KGHSH and CDR2 LQKENI come from the germline V gene. This CDR3 has 12 amino acids. V shed 6 bases and J shed 5 bases, with 11 bases lying between them. CDR3 DNA sequence: TGTGCCAGCTCCTACGGGGAGGACGAGCAGTACTTC. It yields the protein CASSYGEDEQYF.

The chain carries TRBV5-1 and TRBJ2-5, with 9 bases identical to TRBD2. With V trimmed by 4 bases and J by 2 bases, 9 bases remained unmatched. This CDR3 region has 16 residues. Germline V gene lookup returns CDR1 SGHRS and CDR2 YFSETQ. CDR3 protein: CASSPGSLAGQETQYF. The DNA of the CDR3 is TGCGCCAGCAGCCCCGGAAGTCTAGCGGGGCAAGAGACCCAGTACTTC.

This clone came up once. The rearrangement uses TRBV6-1 and TRBJ1-4, with TRBD1 matching 8 bases. V lost 6 bases and J lost 13; bases outside the gene matches: 13. There are 14 residues in the CDR3. Per germline, CDR1 MNHNS and CDR2 SASEGT. The CDR3 coding sequence is TGTGCCAGCAGCCCCGGACAGGGAAAGGGAATACTGTTTTTT. Translating it yields CASSPGQGKGILFF.

This clone came up once. CDR3 in amino acids: CASSYPGGLNSPLHF. CDR3 DNA sequence: TGTGCCAGCAGCTACCCGGGAGGCCTTAATTCACCCCTCCACTTT. The V call is TRBV28, the J call TRBJ1-6; D ambiguous. V dropped 6 bases and J dropped 6 bases, with 15 bases sitting between them. Germline lookup yields CDR1 MDHEN and CDR2 SYDVKM. The CDR3 is made up of 15 amino acids.

V and J are TRBV4-1 and TRBJ1-2; the match to TRBD1 covers 9 bases. CDR3 length: 15 amino acids. Germline lookup yields CDR1 MGHRA and CDR2 YSYEKL. V lost 1 base and J lost 4; bases outside the gene matches: 4. The CDR3 bases are TGCGCCAGCAGCCAAGTACAGGGGGCAGGCTATGGCTACACCTTC. Translation: CASSQVQGAGYGYTF.

V and J are TRBV28 and TRBJ1-2; D perhaps matches TRBD1 (6 bases). This CDR3 has 15 residues. The germline V gene encodes CDR1 MDHEN and CDR2 SYDVKM. With 4 bases removed from V and 3 bases from J, the gap between germline ends came to 15 bases. CDR3 residues: CASSSTGWFDYGYTF. The CDR3 bases are TGTGCCAGCAGTTCAACAGGGTGGTTTGACTATGGCTACACCTTC.

J is TRBJ2-7 and V is TRBV5-6; weak D call: TRBD2 (5 bases). Germline V gene data show CDR1 as SGHDT and CDR2 as YYEEEE. The V gene lost 0 bases and the J gene lost 3 bases, with 13 bases spanning the gap. CDR3 length: 15 residues. The CDR3 sequence is CASSLERGYVYEQYF. The DNA of the CDR3 is TGTGCCAGCAGCTTGGAGAGAGGGTACGTCTACGAGCAGTACTTC.

This sequence joins TRBV7-6 and TRBJ2-5; 8 nucleotides match TRBD2. CDR3 length: 15 residues. The germline gives CDR1 SGHVS, CDR2 FNYEAQ. With V trimmed by 2 bases and J by 1 base, 3 bases remained unmatched. CDR3 sequence: CASSLMAGGQETQYF. The CDR3 bases are TGTGCCAGCAGCTTAATGGCGGGGGGCCAAGAGACCCAGTACTTC.

CDR3 coding DNA: TGTGCCAGCAGCCAGGGGGAGGTCACTGAAGCTTTCTTT. Encoded protein: CASSQGEVTEAFF. V usage is TRBV6-5 and J usage is TRBJ1-1; 7 bases agree with TRBD1. Trimming took 6 bases from V and 4 from J; bases not matched to a gene: 5. Germline loops: CDR1 MNHEY, CDR2 SVGAGI. This CDR3 is built from 13 residues.

V gene TRBV7-3 combines with J gene TRBJ2-3, with D possibly TRBD2 on 6 matching bases. Germline CDR1 is SGHTA and CDR2 is FQGTGA. With 5 bases removed from V and 4 bases from J, the gap between germline ends came to 16 bases. This CDR3 is 15 amino acids long. The chain's CDR3 is CASSPTRDSADTQYF. CDR3 DNA: TGTGCCAGCAGCCCAACCCGGGACTCAGCAGATACGCAGTATTTT. Variable domain in full (rest from reference TRBV7-3 and TRBJ2-3): GAGVSQTPSNKVTEKGKYVELRCDPISGHTALYWYRQSLGQGPEFLIYFQGTGAADDSGLPNDRFFAVRPEGSVSTLKIQRTERGDSAVYLCASSPTRDSADTQYFGPGTRLTVL.